The 8 T cell receptor beta chains listed next were all sequenced from one sample in a study of monozygotic twins with inflammatory bowel disease. No DNA is given; TCRdb re-called the 5' RACE reads and lists each CDR3 protein once. The table lists around 370,000 distinct CDR3 sequences. The material sequenced was blood. The receptors shown here come from a human donor with ulcerative colitis or Crohn's disease, or a healthy co-twin of an affected twin (not recorded which).

The chain combines TRBV5-1 with TRBJ1-2; TCRdb's D gene call, TRBD1, goes unchecked for lack of DNA. CDR1 and CDR2 from the germline V gene are SGHRS and YFSETQ. There are 14 residues in the CDR3. This chain's CDR3 is CASSLVAGQSGYTF.

The chain has TRBV5-6 and TRBJ2-3; as DNA is missing, the TRBD2 call by TCRdb cannot be tested. This CDR3 is 15 amino acids long. Germline-derived CDR1 and CDR2 are SGHDT and YYEEEE. CDR3 sequence reads: CASIPLAGSTDTQYF. The whole variable domain, remainder taken from reference TRBV5-6 and TRBJ2-3, is DAGVTQSPTHLIKTRGQQVTLRCSPKSGHDTVSWYQQALGQGPQFIFQYYEEEERQRGNFPDRFSGHQFPNYSSELNVNALLLGDSALYLCASIPLAGSTDTQYFGPGTRLTVL.

The chain is built from TRBV11-2 and TRBJ1-5. This CDR3 has 18 amino acids. Per germline, CDR1 SGHAT and CDR2 FQNNGV. This CDR3 reads CASSPSRKQGFSNQPQHF.

This chain links TRBV20-1 with TRBJ2-7; as DNA is missing, the TRBD2 call by TCRdb cannot be tested. Germline loops: CDR1 DFQATT, CDR2 SNEGSKA (reference sequence). The CDR3 length is 16 residues. The CDR3 protein is CSAEGSSGGTSYEQYF.

The chain has TRBV4-3 and TRBJ2-3; with no DNA, the TCRdb D assignment of TRBD2 cannot be verified. The CDR3 loop spans 19 amino acids. Germline V CDR1 and CDR2: LGHNA, YSLEER. The CDR3 protein is CASSQGTSGLTPSTDTQYF.

The CDR3: CASSLGDRGEQFF. The chain carries TRBV5-1 and TRBJ2-1; TCRdb indicates TRBD1, and absent DNA this call remains unverified. Per germline, CDR1 SGHRS and CDR2 YFSETQ. The CDR3 is made up of 13 amino acids.

The chain is built from TRBV20-1 and TRBJ1-5. Per germline, CDR1 DFQATT and CDR2 SNEGSKA (reference sequence). This CDR3 has 13 amino acids. CDR3 loop: CSVYDNGNQPQHF.

The V call is TRBV20-1, the J call TRBJ2-5; TCRdb outputs TRBD1, but without DNA this stays unchecked. Germline V lookup: CDR1 DFQATT, CDR2 SNEGSKA (reference sequence). The CDR3 runs to 13 residues. The CDR3 sequence: CSAGQARQETQYF.